The 12 T cell receptor beta chains given below trace back to one sample, sequenced in a study of memory CD8 T cells in hepatitis C reinfection. Measured with immunoSEQ multiplex PCR; TCRdb has only the in-frame clones, and not every one. This table holds more than 50 clones. Described time point: peak reinfection, 3 to 8 weeks after reinfection detection. TCR sequencing was done directly ex vivo on sorted cells, without expansion in vitro. Source material: HCV tetramer-positive CD8+ T cells sorted from blood. Receptors were obtained from a man aged 50 to 60 with hepatitis C virus infection.

CDR3 residues: CASSQAQGLGGVNEKLFF. The CDR3 DNA reads TGCGCCAGCAGCCAAGCGCAGGGCTTAGGGGGTGTCAATGAAAAACTGTTTTTT. J is TRBJ1-4 and V is TRBV4-1; D might be TRBD1 (6 bases). Germline CDR1 reads MGHRA; CDR2 reads YSYEKL. This CDR3 has 18 residues. V lost 1 base and J 5 bases, leaving 20 bases between the germline ends.

This chain uses TRBV9 with TRBJ2-1; D gene unclear. The CDR3 is 11 amino acids. The V and J ends lost 4 bases and 5 bases respectively, with 4 bases between them. The germline CDR1 and CDR2 sequences are SGDLS and YYNGEE. The CDR3 loop reads CASSINNEQFF. CDR3 DNA sequence: TGTGCCAGCAGCATTAACAATGAGCAGTTCTTC.

The CDR3 loop is CASSHRGAEAFF. CDR3 coding DNA: TGTGCCAGCAGCCACCGGGGGGCTGAAGCTTTCTTT. V usage is TRBV7-6 and J usage is TRBJ1-1, with a possible D match to TRBD1 (5 bases). This CDR3 comprises 12 residues. V was trimmed by 5 bases and J by 6 bases, leaving 10 bases between them. The germline CDR1 and CDR2 sequences are SGHVS and FNYEAQ.

The chain combines TRBV4-2 with TRBJ2-1; 10 nucleotides line up with TRBD2. The CDR3 spans 17 residues. The V gene end was trimmed by 0 bases and the J gene end by 8 bases; junction bases not matched to a gene: 10. Germline loops: CDR1 LGHNA, CDR2 YNFKEQ. The CDR3 DNA follows: TGTGCCAGCAGCCAAGAACTGGCAGCGGGAGGGGGGGATGAGCAGTTCTTC. Encoded protein: CASSQELAAGGGDEQFF.

The J gene is TRBJ1-4, the V gene TRBV29-1; possibly TRBD1 for D (6 bases). CDR1 SQVTM and CDR2 ANQGSEA come from the germline V gene. CDR3 size: 17 residues. The V end was cut by 7 bases, the J end by 2 bases, with 23 bases between. CDR3 sequence (DNA): TGCAGCGCCTTCTTGGGGGGGGCCTACTCCACTAATGAAAAACTGTTTTTT. Residues: CSAFLGGAYSTNEKLFF.

This sequence joins TRBV4-2 and TRBJ2-1; 11 nucleotides match TRBD2. Trimming at V came to 0 bases and at J to 9 bases, leaving 7 bases not matched to a gene. The CDR3 has 16 residues. From germline, CDR1 is LGHNA and CDR2 YNFKEQ. The DNA for the CDR3 is TGTGCCAGCAGCCAAGAGACTAGCGGGACCTGGGGTGAGCAGTTCTTC. It encodes CASSQETSGTWGEQFF.

Points on this clone: Only one base separates this from a far larger clonotype, so it likely reflects a read error. The J gene is TRBJ2-4, the V gene TRBV28; 8 bases align to TRBD1. Looked up from germline, CDR1 is MDHEN and CDR2 is SYDVKM. The V and J ends lost 8 bases and 7 bases, in that order; junction bases with no gene match: 7. There are 13 residues in the CDR3. The CDR3 loop reads CASGSGQGNIQYF. For the CDR3, the DNA is TGTGCCAGCGGTTCAGGACAGGGTAACATTCAGTACTTC.

Here the CDR3 DNA reads TGTGCCAGCAGCTTAGATCGACAGGGTCATGAGCAGTTCTTC. This sequence encodes CASSLDRQGHEQFF. V and J are TRBV11-2 and TRBJ2-1, with 7 positions matching TRBD1. The V segment lost 0 bases and the J segment 8 bases; nucleotides outside the gene matches: 4. The CDR3 loop spans 14 amino acids. Germline-derived CDR1 and CDR2 are SGHAT and FQNNGV.

Judged by abundance, this clone is hyperexpanded (1% or more). The V call is TRBV7-8, the J call TRBJ2-7; 9 bases match TRBD2. The V gene's germline CDR1 is SGHVS and CDR2 FQNEAQ. The CDR3 totals 19 residues. The ends lost 0 bases at V and 0 bases at J; junction bases unmatched: 12. CDR3 sequence (DNA): TGTGCCAGCAGCTTAGCTAGCCTCGGACTAGCGTTGAGCTCCTACGAGCAGTACTTC. Amino acids: CASSLASLGLALSSYEQYF.

CDR3 sequence reads: CASSQDPHAGGGDTQYF. DNA for the CDR3: TGTGCCAGCAGCCAAGATCCCCATGCGGGAGGAGGAGATACGCAGTATTTT. This chain uses TRBV4-2 with TRBJ2-3; 8 bases agree with TRBD2. The trim removed 0 bases at V and 5 bases at J, leaving 10 bases unmatched. Germline loops: CDR1 LGHNA, CDR2 YNFKEQ. This CDR3 is built from 17 residues.

This chain joins TRBV5-1 and TRBJ2-3; 10 positions match TRBD1. V shed 4 bases and J 3 bases; nucleotides not matched to a gene: 8. From germline, CDR1 is SGHRS and CDR2 YFSETQ. This CDR3 comprises 16 residues. The CDR3 DNA reads TGCGCCAGCAGCGTTCCGGGACAGGGGATTACAGATACGCAGTATTTT. Its protein is CASSVPGQGITDTQYF. Complete variable domain (other parts from reference TRBV5-1 and TRBJ2-3): KAGVTQTPRYLIKTRGQQVTLSCSPISGHRSVSWYQQTPGQGLQFLFEYFSETQRNKGNFPGRFSGRQFSNSRSEMNVSTLELGDSALYLCASSVPGQGITDTQYFGPGTRLTVL.

In nucleotides, the CDR3 is TGCGCCAGCAGCCAAGAGCCCTCCTGGACTAGCGGAGGGGGGGATACGCAGTATTTT. Protein: CASSQEPSWTSGGGDTQYF. The gene calls are TRBV4-3 and TRBJ2-3, with TRBD2 matching 10 bases. V lost 0 bases to trimming and J lost 6 bases; unmatched junction nucleotides: 15. Per germline, CDR1 LGHNA and CDR2 YSLEER. The CDR3 contains 19 residues.